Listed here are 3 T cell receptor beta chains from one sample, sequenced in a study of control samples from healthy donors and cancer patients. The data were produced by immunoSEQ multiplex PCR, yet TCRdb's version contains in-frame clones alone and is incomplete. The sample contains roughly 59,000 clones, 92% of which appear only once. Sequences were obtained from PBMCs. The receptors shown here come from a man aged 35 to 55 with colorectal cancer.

The CDR3 loop is CASSRPRTGSSGANVLTF. The CDR3 nucleotides read TGTGCCAGCAGCCGCCCTCGGACAGGGAGCTCTGGGGCCAACGTCCTGACTTTC. The chain carries TRBV14 and TRBJ2-6, with 8 bases aligning to TRBD1. Per the germline V gene, CDR1 is SGHDN and CDR2 is FVKESK. V shed 4 bases, J shed 0 bases, and the junction held 8 bases outside the gene matches. CDR3 length: 18 amino acids.

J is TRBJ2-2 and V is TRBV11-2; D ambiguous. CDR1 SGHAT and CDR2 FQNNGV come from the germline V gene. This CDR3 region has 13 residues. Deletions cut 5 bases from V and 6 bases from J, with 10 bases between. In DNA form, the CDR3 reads TGTGCCAGCAGCCCACCAGTAGCCGGGGAGCTGTTTTTT. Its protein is CASSPPVAGELFF.

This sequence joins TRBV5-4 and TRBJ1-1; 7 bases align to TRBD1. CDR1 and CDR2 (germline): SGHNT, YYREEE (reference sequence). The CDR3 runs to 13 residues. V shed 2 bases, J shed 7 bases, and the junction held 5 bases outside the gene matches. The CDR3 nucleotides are TGTGCCAGCAGCTTCGGACAGGCACGTGAAGCTTTCTTT. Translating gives CASSFGQAREAFF.